These T cell receptor beta chains were read from a single sample in a study of OX40 agonist ivuxolimab in advanced cancers. Only in-frame clones appear in the TCRdb table, and some are missing; sequencing was by immunoSEQ multiplex PCR. Seen here are 60,000 to 75,000 clones, 85% to 90% observed once, and the top ten hold 2% to 2.5%. The material was CD4+ or CD8+ T cells sorted from blood, obtained in a trial of the OX40 agonist ivuxolimab. These receptors originate from an adult with an advanced solid tumor such as melanoma, head and neck, liver or kidney cancer. CDR3s include the opening cysteine and the closing phenylalanine or tryptophan.

TRBV28	CASSFGSVGNEQFF
TRBV6-5	CASSDSGYEQYF
TRBV29-1	CSVVGGRRGTDTQYF
TRBV5-1	CASSPGQGVFGETQYF
TRBV4-1	CASSRQGIGNTIYF
TRBV18	CASSRRDRDNYGYTF
TRBV5-1	CASSPLAGRDTQYF
TRBV5-1	CASSPGYRVETYNEQFF
TRBV14	CASSQGDSQLRETQYF
TRBV2	CASSDVVETQYF
TRBV29-1	CSVGAGRGLTGELFF
TRBV6-6	CASTPGGEGTDEQFF
TRBV27	CASSFGPLGNQPQHF
TRBV4-3	CASSQGTGGGYTEAFF
TRBV2	CASNPEWGNEQFF
TRBV5-1	CASSQTGADGYTF
TRBV5-6	CASSLLPPMEADTQYF
TRBV28	CASGGDERETQYF
TRBV28	CASSSLRTVESATNEKLFF
TRBV30	CAWSGTHNEQFF
TRBV5-1	CASSLLYSYEQYF
TRBV6-5	CASSYGGSKNTEAFF
TRBV20-1	CSARADTEAFF
TRBV29-1	CSVHTTGGETQYF
TRBV11-1	CASSWAGRGIQYF
TRBV30	CAWDKVSNQPQHF
TRBV27	CASSRSGDTEAFF
TRBV6-6	CASTGIPNTGELFF
TRBV18	CASSPFAVLGQPQHF
TRBV6-9	CASSYWGLLAKNIQYF
TRBV19	CASSTSTGGDYGYTF
TRBV5-1	CASSRDWANTGELFF
TRBV14	CASSHPTDLYGYTF
TRBV11-2	CASSLDLSRNTEAFF
TRBV19	CASIRVPGELFF
TRBV6-1	CASRTGASYNSPLHF
TRBV18	CASSLRDREDTQYF
TRBV29-1	CSVPSRGIMNTEAFF
TRBV2	CASSEPRSGNTIYF
TRBV10-3	CAIARVASELWSYNEQFF
TRBV7-2	CASSLTGTNTIYF
TRBV6-5	CASSLTSGTYNEQFF
TRBV18	CASSPPGQGITGELFF
TRBV7-2	CASSRGGGTEAFF
TRBV19	CASSIRRNYGYTF